What follows is one TCR beta chain and its context. Its cognate antigen is unknown. Lacking the conserved final phenylalanine or tryptophan, this CDR3 likely reflects a read error. The entry originates in a study of T cells in Graves' hyperthyroidism and ophthalmopathy. At the level of the study: Peripheral blood was collected at initial diagnosis, before any treatment.

Study-level results: In the blood, most expanded thyroid clonotypes above 0.001 appeared as well.

RNA transcripts provided the source from which TCR beta CDR3 regions were amplified. The HTBI primer set was used in a first-round RT-PCR of the TCR CDR3. Using its own MiXCR run on the multiplex PCR reads, TCRdb lists one record per CDR3 protein. The top ten clones hold about 9.4% of a sample with more than 650,000 distinct CDR3 sequences, about 15% of them seen once. On the basis of clinical symptoms, serum thyroxine and TRAb, thyroid ultrasound and orbital computed tomography, diagnoses were made. The source of the PBMCs was around 10 ml of fresh peripheral blood. CDR1 is SGHVS, CDR2 FNYEAQ, per germline. With V trimmed by 1 base and J by 4 bases, 7 bases remained unmatched. This CDR3 spans 17 amino acids.

This TCR derives from a woman in her late teens or twenties with Graves' hyperthyroidism. The chain recombines TRBV7-6 with TRBJ2-3, with TRBD1 identical over 11 bases. Material for sequencing was blood. The CDR3 loop reads CASSLGPGQGASDTQYL. The CDR3 DNA reads as TGTGCCAGCAGCTTAGGGCCCGGACAGGGGGCCTCAGATACGCAGTATCTT.